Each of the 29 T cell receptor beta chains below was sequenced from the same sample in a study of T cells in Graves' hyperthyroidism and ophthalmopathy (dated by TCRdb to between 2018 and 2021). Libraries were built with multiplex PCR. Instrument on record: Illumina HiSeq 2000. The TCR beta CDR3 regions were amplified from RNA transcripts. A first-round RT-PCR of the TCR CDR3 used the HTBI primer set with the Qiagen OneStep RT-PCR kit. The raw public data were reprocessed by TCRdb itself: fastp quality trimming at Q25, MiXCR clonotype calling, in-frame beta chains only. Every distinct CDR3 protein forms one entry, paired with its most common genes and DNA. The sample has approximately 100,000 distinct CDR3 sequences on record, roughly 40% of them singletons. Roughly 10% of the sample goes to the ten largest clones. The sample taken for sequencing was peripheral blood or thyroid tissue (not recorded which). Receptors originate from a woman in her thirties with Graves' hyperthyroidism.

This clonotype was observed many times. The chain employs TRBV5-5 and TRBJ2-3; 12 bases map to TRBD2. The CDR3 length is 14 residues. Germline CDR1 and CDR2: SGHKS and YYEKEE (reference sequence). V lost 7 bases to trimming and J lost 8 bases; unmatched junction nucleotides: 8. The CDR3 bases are TGTGCCAGCTGGCTAGCGGGGGGGCGTGGTACGCAGTATTTT. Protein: CASWLAGGRGTQYF.

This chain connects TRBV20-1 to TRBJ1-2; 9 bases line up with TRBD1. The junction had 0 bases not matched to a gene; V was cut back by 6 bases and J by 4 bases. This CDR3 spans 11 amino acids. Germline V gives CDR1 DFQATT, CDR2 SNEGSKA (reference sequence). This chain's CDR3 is CSATGGYGYTF. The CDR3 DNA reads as TGCAGTGCGACAGGGGGCTATGGCTACACCTTC.

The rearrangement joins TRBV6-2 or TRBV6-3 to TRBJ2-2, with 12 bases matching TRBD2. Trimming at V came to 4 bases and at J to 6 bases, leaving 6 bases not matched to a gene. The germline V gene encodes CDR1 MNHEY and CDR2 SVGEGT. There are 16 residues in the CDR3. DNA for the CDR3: TGTGCCAGCAGTTCGCACGCTAGCGGGAGGGCCGGGGAGCTGTTTTTT. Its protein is CASSSHASGRAGELFF.

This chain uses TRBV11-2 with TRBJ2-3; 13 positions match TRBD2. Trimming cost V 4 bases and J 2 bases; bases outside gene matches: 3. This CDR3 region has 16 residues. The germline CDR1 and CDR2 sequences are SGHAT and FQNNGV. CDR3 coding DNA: TGTGCCAGCAGCTGGGGACTAGCGGGAATCACAGATACGCAGTATTTT. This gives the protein CASSWGLAGITDTQYF.

CDR3 DNA sequence: TGTGCCAGCAGTGATGCGCGTGGGAGCGGAGAGACCCAGTACTTC. Protein: CASSDARGSGETQYF. V and J are TRBV25-1 and TRBJ2-5; possible D gene TRBD2, 5 bases. This CDR3 contains 15 residues. Germline CDR1 reads MGHDK; CDR2 reads SYGVNS. The germline V and J ends were trimmed by 3 bases and 4 bases, with 15 bases remaining between them.

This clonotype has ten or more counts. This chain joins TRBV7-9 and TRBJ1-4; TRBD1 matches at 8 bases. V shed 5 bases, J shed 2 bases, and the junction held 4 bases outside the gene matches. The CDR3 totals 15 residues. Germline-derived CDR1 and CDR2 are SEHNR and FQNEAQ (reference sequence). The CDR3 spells CASSPDRGTNEKLFF. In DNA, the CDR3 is TGTGCCAGCAGCCCTGACAGGGGTACTAATGAAAAACTGTTTTTT. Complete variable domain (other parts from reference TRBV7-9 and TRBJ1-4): DTGVSQNPRHKITKRGQNVTFRCDPISEHNRLYWYRQTLGQGPEFLTYFQNEAQLEKSRLLSDRFSAERPKGSFSTLEIQRTEQGDSAMYLCASSPDRGTNEKLFFGSGTQLSVL.

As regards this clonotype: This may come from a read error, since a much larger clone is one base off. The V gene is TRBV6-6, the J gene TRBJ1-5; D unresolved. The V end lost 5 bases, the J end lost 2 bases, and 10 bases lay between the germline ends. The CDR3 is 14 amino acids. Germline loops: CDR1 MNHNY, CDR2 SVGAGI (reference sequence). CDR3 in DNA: TGTGCCAGCAGTCCGATAGATGGCAATCAGCCCCAGCATTTT. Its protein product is CASSPIDGNQPQHF.

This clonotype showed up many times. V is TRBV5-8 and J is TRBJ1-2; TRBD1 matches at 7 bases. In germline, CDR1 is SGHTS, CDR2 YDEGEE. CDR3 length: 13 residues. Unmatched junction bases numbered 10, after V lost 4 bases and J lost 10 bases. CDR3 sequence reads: CASSTRDSGPYTF. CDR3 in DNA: TGTGCCAGCAGCACCCGGGACAGCGGCCCCTACACCTTC.

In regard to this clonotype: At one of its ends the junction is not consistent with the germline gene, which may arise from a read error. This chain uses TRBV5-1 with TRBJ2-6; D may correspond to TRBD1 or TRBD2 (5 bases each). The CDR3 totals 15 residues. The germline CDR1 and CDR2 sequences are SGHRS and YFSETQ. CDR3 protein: CASSLGPAGANVLTF. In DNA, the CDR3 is TGCGCCAGCAGTTTGGGACCAGCGGGGGCCAACGTCCTGACTTTC.

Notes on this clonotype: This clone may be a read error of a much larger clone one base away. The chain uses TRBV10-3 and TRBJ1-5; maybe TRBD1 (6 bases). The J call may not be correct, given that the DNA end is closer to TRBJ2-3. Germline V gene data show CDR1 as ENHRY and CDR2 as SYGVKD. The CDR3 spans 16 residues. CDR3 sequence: CASSFRIRGTEQPQYF. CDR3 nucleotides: TGTGCCAGCAGCTTCCGGATCAGGGGTACTGAACAGCCCCAGTATTTT.

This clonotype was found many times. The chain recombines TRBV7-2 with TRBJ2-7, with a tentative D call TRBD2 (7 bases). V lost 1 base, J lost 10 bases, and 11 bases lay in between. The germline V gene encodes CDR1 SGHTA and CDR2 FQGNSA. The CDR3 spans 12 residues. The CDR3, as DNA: TGTGCCAGCAGCTTAGGTGGGGGGGCACAGTACTTC. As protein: CASSLGGGAQYF. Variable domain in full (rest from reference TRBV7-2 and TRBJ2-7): GAGVSQSPSNKVTEKGKDVELRCDPISGHTALYWYRQSLGQGLEFLIYFQGNSAPDKSGLPSDRFSAERTGGSVSTLTIQRTQQEDSAVYLCASSLGGGAQYFGPGTRLTVT.

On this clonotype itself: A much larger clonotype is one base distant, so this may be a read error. This CDR3 is CATRGRLSGETQHF. CDR3 nucleotide sequence: TGTGCCACCAGGGGGCGGTTGTCGGGAGAGACCCAGCACTTC. The chain couples TRBV10-1 to TRBJ2-5, with 8 bases that match TRBD1. The CDR3 runs 14 residues. CDR1 is WNHNN and CDR2 is SYGVQD in the germline V gene (reference sequence).

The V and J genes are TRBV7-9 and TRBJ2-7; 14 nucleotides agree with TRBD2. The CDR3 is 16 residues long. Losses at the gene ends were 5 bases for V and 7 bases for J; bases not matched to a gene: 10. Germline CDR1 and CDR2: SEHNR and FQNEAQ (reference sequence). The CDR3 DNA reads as TGTGCCAGCAGCCCCCCCCCGGGACTAGCGGGAGAAGAGCAGTACTTC. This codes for CASSPPPGLAGEEQYF.

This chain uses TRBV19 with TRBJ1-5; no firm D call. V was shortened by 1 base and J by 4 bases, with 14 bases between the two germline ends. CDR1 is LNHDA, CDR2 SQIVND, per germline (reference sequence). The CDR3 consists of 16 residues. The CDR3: CASSIGKGAENQPQHF. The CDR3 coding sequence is TGTGCCAGTAGTATAGGAAAGGGCGCAGAGAATCAGCCCCAGCATTTT.

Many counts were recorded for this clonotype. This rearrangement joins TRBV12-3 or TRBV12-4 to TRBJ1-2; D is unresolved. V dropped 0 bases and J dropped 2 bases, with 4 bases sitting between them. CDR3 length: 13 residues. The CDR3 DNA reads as TGTGCCAGCAGTTTAGCGGGGAACTATGGCTACACCTTC. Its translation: CASSLAGNYGYTF.

CDR3 DNA sequence: TGTGCCAGCAGATCCGGGGAGCTGTTTTTT. Its translation: CASRSGELFF. The chain is built from TRBV7-2 and TRBJ2-2; no clear D gene. The CDR3 sequence is 10 residues long. V was trimmed by 6 bases and J by 6 bases, leaving 2 bases between them. Germline V gene sequence: CDR1 SGHTA, CDR2 FQGNSA.

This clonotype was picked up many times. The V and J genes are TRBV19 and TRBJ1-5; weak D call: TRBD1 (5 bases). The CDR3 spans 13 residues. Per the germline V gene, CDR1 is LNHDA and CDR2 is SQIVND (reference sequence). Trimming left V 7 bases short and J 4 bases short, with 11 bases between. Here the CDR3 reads CASKRTTNQPQHF. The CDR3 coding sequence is TGTGCCAGTAAAAGGACAACGAATCAGCCCCAGCATTTT.

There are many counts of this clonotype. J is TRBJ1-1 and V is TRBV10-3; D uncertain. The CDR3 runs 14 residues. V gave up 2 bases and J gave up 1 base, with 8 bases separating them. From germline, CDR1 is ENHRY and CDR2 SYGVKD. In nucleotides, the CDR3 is TGTGCCATCAGTGAGCGGGTTGCGAACACTGAAGCTTTCTTT. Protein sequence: CAISERVANTEAFF.

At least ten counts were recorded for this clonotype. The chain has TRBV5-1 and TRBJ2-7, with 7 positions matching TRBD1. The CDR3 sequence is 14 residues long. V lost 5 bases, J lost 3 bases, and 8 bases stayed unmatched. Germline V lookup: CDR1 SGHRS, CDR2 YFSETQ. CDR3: CASSVDRQFYEQYF. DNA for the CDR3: TGCGCCAGCAGTGTGGACAGGCAGTTCTACGAGCAGTACTTC. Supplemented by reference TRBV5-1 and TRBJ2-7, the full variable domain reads KAGVTQTPRYLIKTRGQQVTLSCSPISGHRSVSWYQQTPGQGLQFLFEYFSETQRNKGNFPGRFSGRQFSNSRSEMNVSTLELGDSALYLCASSVDRQFYEQYFGPGTRLTVT.

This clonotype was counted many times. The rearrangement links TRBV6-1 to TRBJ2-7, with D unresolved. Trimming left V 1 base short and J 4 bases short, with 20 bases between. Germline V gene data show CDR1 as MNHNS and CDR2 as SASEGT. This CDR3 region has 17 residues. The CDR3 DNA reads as TGTGCCAGCAGTGAAGGTGTGGTGGGCGCCGGAGTTTACGAGCAGTACTTC. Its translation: CASSEGVVGAGVYEQYF.

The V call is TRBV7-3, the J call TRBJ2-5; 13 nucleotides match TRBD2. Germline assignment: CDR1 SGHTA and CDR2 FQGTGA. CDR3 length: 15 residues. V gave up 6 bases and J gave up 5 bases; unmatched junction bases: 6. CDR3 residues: CASREGLAGRETQYF. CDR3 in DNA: TGTGCCAGCAGGGAGGGACTAGCGGGAAGGGAGACCCAGTACTTC.

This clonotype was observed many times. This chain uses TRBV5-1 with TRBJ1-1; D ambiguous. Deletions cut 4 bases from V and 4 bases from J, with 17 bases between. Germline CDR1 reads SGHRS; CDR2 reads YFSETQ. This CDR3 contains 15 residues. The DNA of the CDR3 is TGCGCCAGCAGCAGTGGCCTTGGCAAGGGCACTGAAGCTTTCTTT. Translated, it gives CASSSGLGKGTEAFF.

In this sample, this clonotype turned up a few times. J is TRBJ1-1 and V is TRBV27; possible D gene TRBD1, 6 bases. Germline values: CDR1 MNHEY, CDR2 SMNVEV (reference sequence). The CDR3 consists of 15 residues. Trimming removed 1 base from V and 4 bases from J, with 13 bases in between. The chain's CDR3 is CASSLWGQGITEAFF. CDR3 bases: TGTGCCAGCAGTTTATGGGGTCAGGGGATCACTGAAGCTTTCTTT.

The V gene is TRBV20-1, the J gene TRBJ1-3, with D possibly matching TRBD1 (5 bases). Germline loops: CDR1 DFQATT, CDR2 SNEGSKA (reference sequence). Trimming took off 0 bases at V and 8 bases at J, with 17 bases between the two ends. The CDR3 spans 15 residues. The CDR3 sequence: CSAREGGRDGYTIYF. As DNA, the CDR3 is TGCAGTGCTAGAGAGGGGGGGAGGGACGGCTACACCATATATTTT.

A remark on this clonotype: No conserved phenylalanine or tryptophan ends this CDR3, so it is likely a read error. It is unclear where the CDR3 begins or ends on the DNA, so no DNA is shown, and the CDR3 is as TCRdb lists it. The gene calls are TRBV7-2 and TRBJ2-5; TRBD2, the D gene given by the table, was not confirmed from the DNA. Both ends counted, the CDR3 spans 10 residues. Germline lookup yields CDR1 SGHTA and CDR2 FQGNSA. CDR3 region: CASSRQTGTS.

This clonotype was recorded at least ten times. CDR3 sequence (DNA): TGTGCCAGCAGTCCCACAGGAGTGCACACTGAAGCTTTCTTT. It encodes CASSPTGVHTEAFF. The genes are TRBV28 and TRBJ1-1, with D possibly being TRBD1 (5 bases). Germline CDR1 MDHEN, CDR2 SYDVKM. This CDR3 spans 14 amino acids. The V gene lost 5 bases and the J gene lost 3 bases, with 13 bases spanning the gap.

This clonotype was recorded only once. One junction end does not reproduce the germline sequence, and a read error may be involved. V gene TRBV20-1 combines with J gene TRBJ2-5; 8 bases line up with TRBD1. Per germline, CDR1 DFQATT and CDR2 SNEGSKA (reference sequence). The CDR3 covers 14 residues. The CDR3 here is CSARYPGQVETQYF. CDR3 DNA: TGCAGTGCTAGATACCCGGGACAGGTAGAGACCCAGTATTTC.

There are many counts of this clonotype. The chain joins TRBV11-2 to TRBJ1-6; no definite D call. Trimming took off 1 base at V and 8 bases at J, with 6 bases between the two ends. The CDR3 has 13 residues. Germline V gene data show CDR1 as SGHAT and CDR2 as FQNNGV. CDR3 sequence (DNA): TGTGCCAGCAGCTTAGTAGCGGATTCACCCCTCCACTTT. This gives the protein CASSLVADSPLHF. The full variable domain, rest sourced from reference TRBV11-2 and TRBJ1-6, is EAGVAQSPRYKIIEKRQSVAFWCNPISGHATLYWYQQILGQGPKLLIQFQNNGVVDDSQLPKDRFSAERLKGVDSTLKIQPAKLEDSAVYLCASSLVADSPLHFGNGTRLTVT.

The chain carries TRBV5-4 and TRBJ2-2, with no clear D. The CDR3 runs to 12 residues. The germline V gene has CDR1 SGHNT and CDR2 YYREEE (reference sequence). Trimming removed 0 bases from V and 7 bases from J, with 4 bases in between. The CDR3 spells CASSLDLGELFF. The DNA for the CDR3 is TGTGCCAGCAGCTTGGACCTCGGGGAGCTGTTTTTT. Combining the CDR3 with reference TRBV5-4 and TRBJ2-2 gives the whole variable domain ETGVTQSPTHLIKTRGQQVTLRCSSQSGHNTVSWYQQALGQGPQFIFQYYREEENGRGNFPPRFSGLQFPNYSSELNVNALELDDSALYLCASSLDLGELFFGEGSRLTVL.